This T cell receptor (beta chain) is from a study of T cells after yellow fever vaccination (dated by TCRdb to between 2017 and 2020). In terms of the full investigation: The SMART-Seq v4 Ultra Low Input RNA kit was used to prepare libraries from fractions with low cell numbers. To follow T-cell clones before and after both primary and booster YFV17D yellow fever vaccination, bulk TCR alpha and beta repertoires underwent longitudinal sequencing. Two healthy male donors, one aged 18 to 30 and one aged 30 to 40 years, made up the cohort. Blood was collected at multiple timepoints before and after primary and secondary immunization, and bulk PBMC replicates and cell subsets were isolated. Points the paper makes about the study in general: After the booster, most clones that had expanded after primary vaccination were detected again (roughly 95% of CD4 and under 90% of CD8), suggesting broad maintenance of memory. Because the study included only a couple of donors, the extent to which the findings can be generalized is limited. Compared with the primary T-cell response, the secondary T-cell response was weaker but faster, peaking on day 5 rather than day 15. A small fraction of clonotypes showed up in both the CD4 and CD8 compartments, probably as a result of convergent recombination. FACS-sorted repertoires could contain abundant contaminating clonotypes from the bulk population, so computational filtering was required.

TCR cDNA was synthesized by 5'RACE template switching, through which a universal primer site and unique molecular identifiers were introduced. cDNA synthesis was primed from both the TCR alpha and TCR beta constant segments. Library amplification used two PCR steps, and the second PCR step added sample barcodes and sequencing adapters. Sequencing of libraries was done on Illumina HiSeq 2500 (2x100 bp) or NovaSeq (2x150 bp). In the authors' own workflow: MIGEC handled demultiplexing of reads and collapsing into UMI consensus sequences, while MiXCR performed V(D)J alignment. Clonotypes responding to the vaccine were identified with edgeR on replicate PBMC samples, with the criteria of FDR below 0.01 and a log2 fold change above 5 up to day 15. Each bulk clonotype received a CD4 or CD8 identity based on whether the sequenced CD4 or CD8 repertoire contained that clonotype at higher abundance. Clonotypes enriched at least 10-fold in dextramer-positive versus dextramer-negative fractions were classed as NS4B-specific, and CD4-biased clonotypes were left out. TCRdb trimmed the raw reads at Q25, called clones with MiXCR and kept productive beta chains. Rows matching on CDR3 protein sequence are summarized as one entry with the most common DNA and genes. Here the V and J calls rest on TCRdb's processing, not on the authors' analysis. The sample yields approximately 85,000 distinct CDR3 sequences; 10% to 15% were counted once. Of the sample, roughly 24% is held by the ten largest clones.

A word on this clonotype: Base qualities are not provided; no much larger clone lies one nucleotide away.

From a lookup of the germline V gene, CDR1 and CDR2 are LGHNA and YSLEER. The junction shows trimming of 0 bases on V and 6 bases on J, plus 14 bases between the germline ends. The CDR3 contains 15 residues, cysteine and phenylalanine counted. Just CDR3 DNA is preserved here, 45 bases in frame from base 1. The treatment or condition label corresponds to: live attenuated yellow fever vaccine strain. PBMCs were isolated from peripheral blood using a standard Ficoll-Paque protocol. Epitope-specific CD8 T cells were sorted using a dextramer loaded with the yellow fever NS4B epitope peptide, with anti-CD3 and anti-CD8 staining. RNA was extracted with TriZol from bulk PBMCs, CD4 and CD8 fractions, and dextramer-positive and dextramer-negative fractions.

The sequencing here drew on CD8+ T cells not binding an NS4B(214-222) dextramer, sorted from PBMCs, taken roughly 20 days after the first yellow fever vaccination. The meaning of the sample's cell subset or site label: NS4B epitope dextramer-negative CD8 T cells. The clonotype was recovered from a man aged 18 to 29 who received the YFV17D yellow fever vaccine. The rearrangement combines TRBV4-3 with TRBJ1-2; the best D guess is TRBD1, with 5 bases matching. The nucleotide sequence reads TGCGCCAGCAGCCAAGACACCGGGGGGTATAATGGCTACACCTTC. Translation gives CASSQDTGGYNGYTF.